This is a list of T cell receptor beta chains from one sample in a study of cytomegalovirus exposure and HLA in healthy donors. Here immunoSEQ multiplex PCR was the method, and the copy in TCRdb shows in-frame clones only, minus some. Of about 160,000 clones in the sample, roughly nine tenths were seen once. Material: PBMCs. Every receptor here comes from a woman younger than 45 in good health and CMV-seronegative. CDR3s include the opening cysteine and the closing phenylalanine or tryptophan. Each record gives: clone size, CDR3 length, D gene, V gene, CDR3 protein. The D gene is left open where the match is weak. Size is stated for part of the rows, as once, few or many counts, or as a class when the clone is expanded.

clone size: .
CDR3 length: 14
D gene: .
V gene: TRBV9
CDR3 protein: CASSVSPRPYEQYF

clone size: .
CDR3 length: 16
D gene: TRBD1
V gene: TRBV15
CDR3 protein: CATSRVGQGAATEAFF

clone size: .
CDR3 length: 11
D gene: .
V gene: TRBV19
CDR3 protein: CASGNSGEQFF

clone size: .
CDR3 length: 11
D gene: .
V gene: TRBV20-1
CDR3 protein: CSASTVAAQYF

clone size: .
CDR3 length: 16
D gene: .
V gene: TRBV5-8
CDR3 protein: CASSSITRRGGNTIYF

clone size: .
CDR3 length: 12
D gene: .
V gene: TRBV19
CDR3 protein: CASSPQGYEQYF

clone size: .
CDR3 length: 15
D gene: .
V gene: TRBV6-5
CDR3 protein: CASSYGVSGDYGYTF

clone size: few
CDR3 length: 15
D gene: .
V gene: TRBV4-3
CDR3 protein: CASSQADLGSYGYTF

clone size: .
CDR3 length: 15
D gene: TRBD1
V gene: TRBV5-6
CDR3 protein: CASSPGQGRVQPQHF

clone size: .
CDR3 length: 14
D gene: TRBD1
V gene: TRBV19
CDR3 protein: CASSVGQGGTEAFF

clone size: .
CDR3 length: 18
D gene: TRBD2
V gene: TRBV28
CDR3 protein: CASSAVGQSSGRSNEQFF

clone size: once
CDR3 length: 15
D gene: .
V gene: TRBV7-8
CDR3 protein: CASSPSLEPGNTIYF

clone size: .
CDR3 length: 14
D gene: TRBD1
V gene: TRBV7-3
CDR3 protein: CASSKDRGRYEQFF

clone size: .
CDR3 length: 15
D gene: TRBD1
V gene: TRBV9
CDR3 protein: CASSLRDREQETQYF

clone size: .
CDR3 length: 11
D gene: .
V gene: TRBV7-3
CDR3 protein: CASSLGGLAFF

clone size: few
CDR3 length: 16
D gene: TRBD2
V gene: TRBV5-1
CDR3 protein: CASSLGAGGRTDTQYF

clone size: .
CDR3 length: 13
D gene: .
V gene: TRBV27
CDR3 protein: CASSLVRGEKLFF

clone size: .
CDR3 length: 15
D gene: .
V gene: TRBV5-6
CDR3 protein: CASSGGLGKNTEAFF

clone size: .
CDR3 length: 12
D gene: .
V gene: TRBV19
CDR3 protein: CASSAPDYEQYF

clone size: once
CDR3 length: 16
D gene: .
V gene: TRBV7-6
CDR3 protein: CASSSRVDSNTGELFF

clone size: .
CDR3 length: 16
D gene: .
V gene: TRBV28
CDR3 protein: CASSLKVLGSTYEQYF